This TCR beta chain was sequenced during a study of siplizumab effects on memory and regulatory T cells. Study-wide findings and caveats: Naive T cells were seen as more diverse than memory cells and as major alloresponse contributors. Most proliferating CD4+ or CD8+ clones, roughly 75-97%, had no naive or memory assignment. Where siplizumab was present, mappable alloreactive CD4+ clones averaged around 70% Treg-derived, compared with around 27% in controls.

In this sample, this clone turned up a few times. The antigen is undetermined. CDR3 length: 13 residues. Germline trimming cut 1 base from V and 6 bases from J; bases unmatched to any gene: 0. The germline CDR1 and CDR2 sequences are SGHDN and FVKESK. Sequenced by immunoSEQ multiplex PCR; TCRdb stores in-frame clones only, minus some. The repertoire includes 50,000 to 70,000 clones, around 96% of them detected once, and 0.08% to 0.1% sits in the top ten. The V and J genes are TRBV14 and TRBJ1-2; 9 bases agree with TRBD1. The receptor was isolated from a human donor in good health. Sequenced material: naive CD8+ T cells sorted from blood. CDR3 sequence: CASSQGTGDGYTF. Here the CDR3 DNA reads TGTGCCAGCAGCCAAGGGACAGGGGATGGCTACACCTTC.